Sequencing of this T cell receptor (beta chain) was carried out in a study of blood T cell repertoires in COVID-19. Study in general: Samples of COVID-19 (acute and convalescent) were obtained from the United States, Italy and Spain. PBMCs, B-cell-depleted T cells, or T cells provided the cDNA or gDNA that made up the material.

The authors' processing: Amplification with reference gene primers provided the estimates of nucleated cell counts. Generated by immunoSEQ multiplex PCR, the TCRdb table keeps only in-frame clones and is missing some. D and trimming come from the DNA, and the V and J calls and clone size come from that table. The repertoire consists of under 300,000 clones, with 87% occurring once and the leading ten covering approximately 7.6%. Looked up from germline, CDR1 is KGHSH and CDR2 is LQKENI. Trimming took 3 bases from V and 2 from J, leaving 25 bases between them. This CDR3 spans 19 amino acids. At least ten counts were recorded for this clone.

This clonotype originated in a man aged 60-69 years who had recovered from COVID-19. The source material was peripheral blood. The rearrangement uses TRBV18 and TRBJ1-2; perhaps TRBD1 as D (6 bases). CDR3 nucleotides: TGTGCCAGCTCACCGCGAGAGGCCGAGCGCGACAGGATAAACTATGGCTACACCTTC. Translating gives CASSPREAERDRINYGYTF.